This T cell receptor (beta chain) was documented in a study of blood T cell repertoires in COVID-19. At the level of the study: From the United States, Italy and Spain came samples of acute and convalescent COVID-19. PBMCs, B-cell-depleted T cells, or T cells provided the cDNA or gDNA that made up the material.

Germline CDR1 reads SGHDN; CDR2 reads FVKESK. The CDR3 extends over 17 amino acids. J was trimmed by 4 bases and V by 0 bases; bases with no gene match: 9. The assay was immunoSEQ multiplex PCR, and TCRdb's table has in-frame clones only and misses some. The profile shows 90,000 to 130,000 clones, nearly 90% of them singletons. This clone was seen just once. This receptor was identified in a human donor in a cohort sampled during active COVID-19. Material: peripheral blood. V is TRBV14 and J is TRBJ2-1; 7 nucleotides agree with TRBD2. This CDR3 is CASSQDTRGSLYNEQFF. The CDR3 nucleotides are TGTGCCAGCAGCCAAGATACGCGGGGGTCACTATACAATGAGCAGTTCTTC.